Listed here is a single T cell receptor beta chain. Measured with immunoSEQ multiplex PCR; TCRdb has only the in-frame clones, and not every one. The table shows hundreds of thousands of clones, with around nine tenths occurring only once. These data are taken from a study of blood T cell repertoires in COVID-19. Enrollees, roughly 18 to 89 years old, lived in approximately 25 US areas. Categorization into cohorts depended on clinical history that participants reported. Before being deemed recovered, Cohort 3 donors had two negative PCRs, clearance, or symptom resolution. The sequencing sample was made of PBMCs or T cells enriched from blood (not recorded which). The TCR sequence derives from a man aged 55 to 70 who had recovered from COVID-19.

CDR3 loop: CASSPSHRGFNTEAFF. CDR3 nucleotide sequence: TGTGCCAGCAGCCCTTCTCATCGCGGGTTTAACACTGAAGCTTTCTTT. The rearrangement links TRBV3-1 (or the pseudogene TRBV3-2) to TRBJ1-1; D gene unclear. V shed 4 bases and J shed 2 bases, with 17 bases lying between them. Germline CDR1 reads LGHDT; CDR2 reads YNNKEL (reference sequence). The CDR3 is made up of 16 amino acids.